The 24 T cell receptor beta chains below come from one sample, sequenced in a study of CXCR3-negative and CXCR3-positive naive CD8 T cells. The authors made the TRB cDNA libraries by 5' RACE using UMI labels. TCRdb re-called the 5' RACE reads and shows each CDR3 protein once, DNA omitted. This table holds about 62,000 distinct CDR3 sequences. The source material was naive CXCR3- CD8+ T cells from blood. Subset: CD45RO-CCR7+CD27+CD95- naive CD8+ T cells lacking CXCR3 (TNR3-). These receptors all stem from a human donor in good health. Some clones in this sample may be carry-over from other donors' samples.

This chain uses TRBV20-1 with TRBJ2-1; absent DNA, TCRdb's TRBD2 call cannot be checked. From germline, CDR1 is DFQATT and CDR2 SNEGSKA (reference sequence). The CDR3 totals 18 residues. CDR3 in amino acids: CSAPGLAGGRGSYNEQFF.

The J gene is TRBJ2-7, the V gene TRBV4-3; TCRdb calls TRBD1, which cannot be checked without DNA. Germline assignment: CDR1 LGHNA and CDR2 YSLEER. The CDR3 totals 15 residues. The CDR3: CASSQKVTGGYEQYF.

The rearrangement links TRBV5-1 to TRBJ2-3; no DNA is available, so the TRBD1 call from TCRdb remains unchecked. This CDR3 is 15 amino acids long. CDR1 is SGHRS and CDR2 is YFSETQ in the germline V gene. CDR3 sequence: CASSFGTGEADTQYF.

The CDR3 region is CASSDTSGGFNEQFF. This chain links TRBV7-6 with TRBJ2-1; TCRdb proposes TRBD2, but this gene call is untestable without DNA. The CDR3 totals 15 residues. Germline assignment: CDR1 SGHVS and CDR2 FNYEAQ.

The genes are TRBV6-1 and TRBJ2-7; without DNA, the TCRdb call of TRBD1 cannot be checked. The CDR3 runs to 14 residues. Germline CDR1 and CDR2: MNHNS and SASEGT. The CDR3 protein is CSSSNPGPIREQYF.

The chain links TRBV5-5 to TRBJ2-1; absent DNA, TCRdb's TRBD2 call cannot be checked. Germline values: CDR1 SGHKS, CDR2 YYEKEE (reference sequence). The CDR3 length is 15 residues. The CDR3 sequence is CASSWGLAGYNEQFF. Full variable domain (outside the CDR3, taken from reference TRBV5-5 and TRBJ2-1): DAGVTQSPTHLIKTRGQQVTLRCSPISGHKSVSWYQQVLGQGPQFIFQYYEKEERGRGNFPDRFSARQFPNYSSELNVNALLLGDSALYLCASSWGLAGYNEQFFGPGTRLTVL.

CDR3 protein: CATERDPENQPQHF. The chain links TRBV6-2 or TRBV6-3 to TRBJ1-5. The germline gives CDR1 MNHEY, CDR2 SVGEGT. The CDR3 sequence is 14 residues long.

The rearrangement links TRBV18 to TRBJ1-2. The CDR3 has 15 residues. Germline V gene sequence: CDR1 KGHSH, CDR2 LQKENI. CDR3 protein: CASSPNGGGLYGYTF.

The genes are TRBV11-2 and TRBJ2-7; the D call from TCRdb, TRBD1, cannot be confirmed without DNA. The CDR3 is 14 residues long. Germline lookup yields CDR1 SGHAT and CDR2 FQNNGV. CDR3 in amino acids: CASSLVAQTYEQYF.

This chain joins TRBV12-5 and TRBJ1-2; the TRBD1 assignment by TCRdb is unverifiable without DNA. In germline, CDR1 is LGHNT, CDR2 FRNRAP. The CDR3 extends over 15 amino acids. The CDR3 region is CASGLGGRQIDGYTF.

This clonotype is medium-sized (0.01 to 0.1%) by frequency. The rearrangement links TRBV4-3 to TRBJ1-5; TCRdb calls TRBD1, which cannot be checked without DNA. Germline V gives CDR1 LGHNA, CDR2 YSLEER. There are 17 residues in the CDR3. The CDR3 loop reads CASKTGTGTYSNQPQHF.

This rearrangement joins TRBV11-2 to TRBJ2-1. This CDR3 has 12 amino acids. Germline assignment: CDR1 SGHAT and CDR2 FQNNGV. Here the CDR3 reads CASSLGVDEQFF. The complete variable domain, with remaining parts taken from reference TRBV11-2 and TRBJ2-1, reads EAGVAQSPRYKIIEKRQSVAFWCNPISGHATLYWYQQILGQGPKLLIQFQNNGVVDDSQLPKDRFSAERLKGVDSTLKIQPAKLEDSAVYLCASSLGVDEQFFGPGTRLTVL.

This rearrangement joins TRBV6-4 to TRBJ2-7. This CDR3 is built from 14 residues. The germline V gene has CDR1 MRHNA and CDR2 SNTAGT. CDR3 region: CASKKGSESYEQYF.

The chain uses TRBV7-8 and TRBJ2-7; with no DNA, the TCRdb D assignment of TRBD2 cannot be verified. From germline, CDR1 is SGHVS and CDR2 FQNEAQ. There are 16 residues in the CDR3. The CDR3 reads CASSLARSASNDEQYF.

The rearrangement links TRBV29-1 to TRBJ2-3; TCRdb indicates TRBD1, and absent DNA this call remains unverified. Germline V gene data show CDR1 as SQVTM and CDR2 as ANQGSEA. The CDR3 is 16 amino acids. This CDR3 reads CSVEDPGQGGTDTQYF.

The V and J genes are TRBV5-1 and TRBJ2-1; TCRdb outputs TRBD2, but without DNA this stays unchecked. Germline V gene data show CDR1 as SGHRS and CDR2 as YFSETQ. This CDR3 is built from 16 residues. CDR3 sequence: CASSLWSSGEYNEQFF.

The gene calls are TRBV29-1 and TRBJ2-7; there is no DNA to check the TCRdb D call of TRBD1. Per the germline V gene, CDR1 is SQVTM and CDR2 is ANQGSEA. The CDR3 runs to 16 residues. CDR3 region: CSVEESSGQGDYEQYF.

The chain employs TRBV6-1 and TRBJ1-1; checking the TCRdb D call of TRBD1 is not possible without DNA. The CDR3 spans 17 residues. The V gene's germline CDR1 is MNHNS and CDR2 SASEGT. The CDR3 loop is CASSEQDISQPNTEAFF.

The gene calls are TRBV28 and TRBJ2-2; TCRdb designates TRBD1, a call that cannot be tested without DNA. The CDR3 has 16 amino acids. Germline V gene lookup returns CDR1 MDHEN and CDR2 SYDVKM. CDR3: CASSSWDRRGTGELFF.

The chain carries TRBV28 and TRBJ2-2; TCRdb selects TRBD1, and the lack of DNA leaves this call unchecked. CDR1 is MDHEN, CDR2 SYDVKM, per germline. This CDR3 spans 16 amino acids. The CDR3 spells CASSLFPSGGTGELFF.

This chain joins TRBV29-1 and TRBJ1-2; without DNA, the TCRdb call of TRBD1 cannot be checked. Germline CDR1 SQVTM, CDR2 ANQGSEA. The CDR3 is 14 residues long. CDR3 sequence: CSVARQGAAYGYTF.

The rearrangement joins TRBV19 to TRBJ2-7; the D gene TCRdb calls, TRBD1, cannot be checked with no DNA. Germline V CDR1 and CDR2: LNHDA, SQIVND (reference sequence). The CDR3 runs to 16 residues. The CDR3 protein is CASSIFWDRETYEQYF.

The chain couples TRBV7-2 to TRBJ2-7; TCRdb proposes TRBD1, but this gene call is untestable without DNA. This CDR3 has 14 amino acids. The germline V gene encodes CDR1 SGHTA and CDR2 FQGNSA. The CDR3 protein is CASSSMGTGYEQYF.

V usage is TRBV7-9 and J usage is TRBJ2-5; TCRdb selects TRBD1, and the lack of DNA leaves this call unchecked. Per germline, CDR1 SEHNR and CDR2 FQNEAQ (reference sequence). This CDR3 comprises 14 residues. The CDR3 region is CASSSQGVQETQYF.